Listed here is a single T cell receptor beta chain. Germline V gene data show CDR1 as SGHRS and CDR2 as YFSETQ. The CDR3 extends over 14 amino acids. Trimming took 4 bases from V and 5 from J; bases not matched to a gene: 7. TCRdb keeps only in-frame clones here, not all; method: immunoSEQ multiplex PCR. This table has 200,000 to 250,000 clones, 75% to 85% appearing once. The record originates from a study of blood T cell repertoires in COVID-19. Study context: The samples span acute and convalescent COVID-19 from the United States, Italy and Spain. PBMCs, B-cell-depleted T cells, or T cells were the source of the cDNA or gDNA that made up the material.

The receptor was derived from a man in his forties or fifties with active or convalescent COVID-19. The chain employs TRBV5-1 and TRBJ2-5; 8 positions agree with TRBD1. Sequencing used peripheral blood. In DNA, the CDR3 is TGCGCCAGCAGCCTGGGACAGGCCTACGAGACCCAGTACTTC. Its protein product is CASSLGQAYETQYF.